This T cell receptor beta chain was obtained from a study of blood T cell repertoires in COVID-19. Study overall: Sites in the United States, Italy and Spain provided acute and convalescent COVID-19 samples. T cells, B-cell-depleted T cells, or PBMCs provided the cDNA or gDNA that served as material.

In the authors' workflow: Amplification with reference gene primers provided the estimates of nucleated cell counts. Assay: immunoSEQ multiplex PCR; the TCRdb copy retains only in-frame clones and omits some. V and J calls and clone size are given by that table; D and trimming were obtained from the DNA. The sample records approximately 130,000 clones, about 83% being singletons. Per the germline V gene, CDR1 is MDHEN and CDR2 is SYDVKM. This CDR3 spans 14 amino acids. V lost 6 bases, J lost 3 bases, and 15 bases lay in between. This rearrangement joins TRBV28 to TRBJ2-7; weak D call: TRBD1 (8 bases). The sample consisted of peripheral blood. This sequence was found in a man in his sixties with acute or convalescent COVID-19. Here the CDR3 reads CASRTTGGDYEQYF. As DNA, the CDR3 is TGTGCCAGCAGAACAACAGGGGGGGACTACGAGCAGTACTTC.